Detailed here is one TCR beta chain. The V end was cut by 7 bases, the J end by 6 bases, with 15 bases between. Germline V gene data show CDR1 as SNHLY and CDR2 as FYNNEI. The CDR3 is made up of 13 amino acids. The sample belongs to a study of cytomegalovirus exposure and HLA in healthy donors. The donors gave bone marrow, and they were healthy. PCR was performed using 60 Vbeta and 13 Jbeta primers. Assay used: immunoSEQ multiplex PCR; TCRdb lists only in-frame clones, some missing. In the table there are about 180,000 clones, around 82% of which are singletons. Sequencing was done on a sample of PBMCs. This chain links TRBV2 with TRBJ1-1; D unclear. This receptor was taken from a woman in her 50s in good health and CMV-seropositive. The CDR3 DNA is TGTGCCAGCATCCGGCCAGGCCTCGCTGAAGCTTTCTTT. Its protein is CASIRPGLAEAFF.